The TCR beta chain described here comes from a study of T cells in tuberculosis. Indicated time point: new active TB diagnosis, blood taken before or within 7 days of starting treatment. Sequencing was performed with immunoSEQ multiplex PCR; in TCRdb, only in-frame clones are kept and a portion is missing. The sample includes some 30,000 clones, 70% to 90% seen only once; the top ten take over 5%. Germline V lookup: CDR1 SGHTA, CDR2 FQGNSA. J lost 0 bases, V lost 7 bases, and 17 bases had no gene match. This CDR3 comprises 19 residues. The sample in question was PBMCs, obtained at tuberculosis diagnosis. This sequence joins TRBV7-2 and TRBJ2-3, with 9 positions matching TRBD2. The receptor was derived from an adult with tuberculosis. The CDR3 sequence is CASTGDIAGELLSTDTQYF. In nucleotides, the CDR3 is TGTGCCAGCACCGGAGATATAGCGGGGGAGTTACTCAGCACAGATACGCAGTATTTT.